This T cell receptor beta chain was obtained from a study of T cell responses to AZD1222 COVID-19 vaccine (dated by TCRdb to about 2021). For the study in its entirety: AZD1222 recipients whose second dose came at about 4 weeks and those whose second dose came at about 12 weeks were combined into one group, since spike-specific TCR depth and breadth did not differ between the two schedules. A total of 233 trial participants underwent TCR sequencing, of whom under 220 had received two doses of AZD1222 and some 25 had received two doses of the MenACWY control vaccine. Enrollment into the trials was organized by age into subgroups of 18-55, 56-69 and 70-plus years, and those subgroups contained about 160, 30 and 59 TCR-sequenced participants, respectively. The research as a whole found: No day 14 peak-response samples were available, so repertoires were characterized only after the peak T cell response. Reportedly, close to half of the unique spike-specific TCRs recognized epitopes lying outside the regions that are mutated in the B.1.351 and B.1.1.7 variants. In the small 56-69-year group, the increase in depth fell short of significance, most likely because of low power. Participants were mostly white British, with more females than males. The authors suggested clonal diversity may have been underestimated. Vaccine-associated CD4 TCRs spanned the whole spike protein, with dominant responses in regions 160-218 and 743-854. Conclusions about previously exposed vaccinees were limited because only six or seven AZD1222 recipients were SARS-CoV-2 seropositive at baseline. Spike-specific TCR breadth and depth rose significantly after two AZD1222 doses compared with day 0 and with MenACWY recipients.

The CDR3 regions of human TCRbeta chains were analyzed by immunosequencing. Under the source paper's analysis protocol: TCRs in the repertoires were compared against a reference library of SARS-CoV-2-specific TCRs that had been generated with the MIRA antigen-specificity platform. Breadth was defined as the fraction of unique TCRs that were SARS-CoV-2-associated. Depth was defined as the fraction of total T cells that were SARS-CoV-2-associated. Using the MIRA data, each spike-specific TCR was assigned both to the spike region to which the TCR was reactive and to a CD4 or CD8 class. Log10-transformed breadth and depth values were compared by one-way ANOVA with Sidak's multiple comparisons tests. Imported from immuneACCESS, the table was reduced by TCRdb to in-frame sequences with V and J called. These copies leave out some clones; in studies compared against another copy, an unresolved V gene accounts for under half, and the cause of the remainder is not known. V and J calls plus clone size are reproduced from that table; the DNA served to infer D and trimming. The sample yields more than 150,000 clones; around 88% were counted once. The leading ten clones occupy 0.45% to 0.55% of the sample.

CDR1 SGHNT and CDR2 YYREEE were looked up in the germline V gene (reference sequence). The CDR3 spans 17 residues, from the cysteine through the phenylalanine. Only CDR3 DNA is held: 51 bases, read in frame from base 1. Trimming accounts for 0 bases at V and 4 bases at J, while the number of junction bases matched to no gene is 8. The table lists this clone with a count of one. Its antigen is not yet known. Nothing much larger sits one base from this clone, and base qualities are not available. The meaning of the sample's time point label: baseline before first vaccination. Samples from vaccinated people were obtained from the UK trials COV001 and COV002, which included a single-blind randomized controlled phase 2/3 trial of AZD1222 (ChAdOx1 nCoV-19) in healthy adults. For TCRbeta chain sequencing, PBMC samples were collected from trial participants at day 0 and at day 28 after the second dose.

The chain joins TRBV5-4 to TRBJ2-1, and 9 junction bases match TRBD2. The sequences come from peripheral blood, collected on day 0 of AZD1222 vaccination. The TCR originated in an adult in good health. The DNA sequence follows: TGTGCCAGCAGCTTGGCCGGTGGGGCGGGGGGGTACAATGAGCAGTTCTTC. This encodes CASSLAGGAGGYNEQFF.